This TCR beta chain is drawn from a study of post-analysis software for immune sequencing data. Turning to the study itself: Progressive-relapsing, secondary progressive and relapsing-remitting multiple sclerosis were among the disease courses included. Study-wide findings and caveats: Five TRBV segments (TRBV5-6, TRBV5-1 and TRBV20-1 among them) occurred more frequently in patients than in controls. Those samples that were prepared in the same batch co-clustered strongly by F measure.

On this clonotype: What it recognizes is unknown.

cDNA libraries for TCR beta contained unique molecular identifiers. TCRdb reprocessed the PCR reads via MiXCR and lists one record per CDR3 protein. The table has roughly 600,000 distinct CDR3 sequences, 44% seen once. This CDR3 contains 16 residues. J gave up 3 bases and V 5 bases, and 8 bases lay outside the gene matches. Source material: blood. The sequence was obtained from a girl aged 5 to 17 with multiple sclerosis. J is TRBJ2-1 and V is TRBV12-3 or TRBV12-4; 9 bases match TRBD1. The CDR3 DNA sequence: TGTGCCAGCAGTCCCCGGCCGGGACAGGGCTACAATGAGCAGTTCTTC. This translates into CASSPRPGQGYNEQFF.